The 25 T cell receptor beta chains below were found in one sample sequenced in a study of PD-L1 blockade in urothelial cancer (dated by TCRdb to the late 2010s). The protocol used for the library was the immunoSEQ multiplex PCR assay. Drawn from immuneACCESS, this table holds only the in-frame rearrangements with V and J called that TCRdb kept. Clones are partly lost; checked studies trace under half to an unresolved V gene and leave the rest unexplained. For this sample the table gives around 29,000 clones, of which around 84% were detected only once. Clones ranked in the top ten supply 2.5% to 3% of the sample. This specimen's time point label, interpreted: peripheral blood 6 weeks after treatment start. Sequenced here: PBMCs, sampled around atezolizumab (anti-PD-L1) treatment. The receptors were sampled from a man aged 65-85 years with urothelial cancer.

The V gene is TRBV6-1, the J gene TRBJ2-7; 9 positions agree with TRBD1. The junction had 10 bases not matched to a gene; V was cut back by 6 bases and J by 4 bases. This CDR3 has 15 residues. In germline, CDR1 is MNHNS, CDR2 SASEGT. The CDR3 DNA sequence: TGTGCCAGCAGCCCCGGGACAGGGAATTTTTACGAGCAGTACTTC. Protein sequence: CASSPGTGNFYEQYF.

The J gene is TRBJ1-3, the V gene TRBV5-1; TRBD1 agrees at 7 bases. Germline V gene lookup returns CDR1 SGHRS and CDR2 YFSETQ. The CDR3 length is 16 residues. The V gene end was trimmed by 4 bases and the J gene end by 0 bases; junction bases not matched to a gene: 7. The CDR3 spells CASSNPGTVSGNTIYF. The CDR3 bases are TGCGCCAGCAGCAACCCCGGGACAGTCTCTGGAAACACCATATATTTT.

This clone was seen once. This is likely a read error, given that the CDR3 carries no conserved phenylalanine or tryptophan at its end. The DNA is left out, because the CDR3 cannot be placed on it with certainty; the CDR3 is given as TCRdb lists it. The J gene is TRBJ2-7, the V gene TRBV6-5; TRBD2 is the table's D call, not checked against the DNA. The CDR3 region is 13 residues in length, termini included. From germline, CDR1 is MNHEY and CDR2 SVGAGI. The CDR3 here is CASSYGALADPQL.

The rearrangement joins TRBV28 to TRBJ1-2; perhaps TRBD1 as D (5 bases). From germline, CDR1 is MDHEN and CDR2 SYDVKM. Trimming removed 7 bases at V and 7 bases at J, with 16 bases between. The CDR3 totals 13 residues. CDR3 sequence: CASIQIRGGGYTF. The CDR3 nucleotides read TGTGCCAGCATCCAAATCCGCGGGGGTGGCTACACCTTC.

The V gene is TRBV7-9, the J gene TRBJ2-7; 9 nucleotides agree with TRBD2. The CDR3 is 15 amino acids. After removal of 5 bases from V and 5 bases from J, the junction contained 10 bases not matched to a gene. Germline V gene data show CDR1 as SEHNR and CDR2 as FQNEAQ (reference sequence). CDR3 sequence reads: CASSVTLAGEDEQYF. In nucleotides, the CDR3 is TGTGCCAGCAGCGTCACCTTAGCGGGAGAGGACGAGCAGTACTTC.

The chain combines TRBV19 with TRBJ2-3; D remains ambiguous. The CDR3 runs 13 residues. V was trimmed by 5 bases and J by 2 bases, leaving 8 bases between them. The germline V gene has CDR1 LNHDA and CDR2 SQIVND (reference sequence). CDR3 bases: TGTGCCAGTAGTGCTATCGCCACAGATACGCAGTATTTT. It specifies CASSAIATDTQYF.

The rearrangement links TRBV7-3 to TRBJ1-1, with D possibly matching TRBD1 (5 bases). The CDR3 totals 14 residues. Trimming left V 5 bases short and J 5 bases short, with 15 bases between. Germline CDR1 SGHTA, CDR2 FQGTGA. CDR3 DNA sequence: TGTGCCAGCAGCCGAACCGGGACTTCGACTGAAGCTTTCTTT. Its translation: CASSRTGTSTEAFF. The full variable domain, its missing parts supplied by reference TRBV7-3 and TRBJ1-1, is GAGVSQTPSNKVTEKGKYVELRCDPISGHTALYWYRQSLGQGPEFLIYFQGTGAADDSGLPNDRFFAVRPEGSVSTLKIQRTERGDSAVYLCASSRTGTSTEAFFGQGTRLTVV.

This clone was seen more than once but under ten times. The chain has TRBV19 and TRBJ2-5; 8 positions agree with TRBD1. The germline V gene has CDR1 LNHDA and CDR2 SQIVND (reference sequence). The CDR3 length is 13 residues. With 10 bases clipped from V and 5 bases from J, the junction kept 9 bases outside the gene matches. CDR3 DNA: TGTGCCACCAAGGACAGGGAGAGGGAGACCCAGTACTTC. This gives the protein CATKDRERETQYF. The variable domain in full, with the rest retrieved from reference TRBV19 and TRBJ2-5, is DGGITQSPKYLFRKEGQNVTLSCEQNLNHDAMYWYRQDPGQGLRLIYYSQIVNDFQKGDIAEGYSVSREKKESFPLTVTSAQKNPTAFYLCATKDRERETQYFGPGTRLLVL.

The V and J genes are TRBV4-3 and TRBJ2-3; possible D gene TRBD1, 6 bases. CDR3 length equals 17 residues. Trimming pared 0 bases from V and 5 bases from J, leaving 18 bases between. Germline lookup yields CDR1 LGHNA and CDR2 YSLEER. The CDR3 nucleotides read TGCGCCAGCAGCCAAGATCTCACTACTGGGACAATAGATACGCAGTATTTT. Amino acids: CASSQDLTTGTIDTQYF.

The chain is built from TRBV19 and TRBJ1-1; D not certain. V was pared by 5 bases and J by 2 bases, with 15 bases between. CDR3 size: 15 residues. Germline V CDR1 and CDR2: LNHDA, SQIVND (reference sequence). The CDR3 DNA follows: TGTGCCAGTAGTTCATCCGAGACGGGAAACACTGAAGCTTTCTTT. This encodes CASSSSETGNTEAFF.

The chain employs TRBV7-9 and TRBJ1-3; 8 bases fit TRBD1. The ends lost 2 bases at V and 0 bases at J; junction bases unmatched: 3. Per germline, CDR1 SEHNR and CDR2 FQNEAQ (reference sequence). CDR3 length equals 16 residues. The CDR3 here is CASSLRTGNSGNTIYF. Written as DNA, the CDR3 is TGTGCCAGCAGCTTAAGGACAGGGAACTCTGGAAACACCATATATTTT.

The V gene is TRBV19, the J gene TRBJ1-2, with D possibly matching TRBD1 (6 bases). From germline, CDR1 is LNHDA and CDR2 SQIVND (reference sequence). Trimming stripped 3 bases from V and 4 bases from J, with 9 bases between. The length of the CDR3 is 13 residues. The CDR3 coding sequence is TGTGCCAGTAGTATTGACAGGTCCTATGGCTACACCTTC. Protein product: CASSIDRSYGYTF.

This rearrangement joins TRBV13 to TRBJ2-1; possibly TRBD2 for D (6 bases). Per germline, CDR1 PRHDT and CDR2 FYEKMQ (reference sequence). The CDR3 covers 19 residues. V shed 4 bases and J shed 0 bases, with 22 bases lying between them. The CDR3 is CASSSGISRRGFSYNEQFF. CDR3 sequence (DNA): TGTGCCAGCAGCTCGGGTATTTCGCGGAGGGGTTTCTCCTACAATGAGCAGTTCTTC.

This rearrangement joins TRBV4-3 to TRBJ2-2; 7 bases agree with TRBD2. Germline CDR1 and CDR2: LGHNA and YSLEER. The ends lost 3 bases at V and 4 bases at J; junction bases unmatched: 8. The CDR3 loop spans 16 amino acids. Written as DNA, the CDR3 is TGCGCCAGCAGCCATGCAGCTCTAGCGGCCACCGGGGAGCTGTTTTTT. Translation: CASSHAALAATGELFF.

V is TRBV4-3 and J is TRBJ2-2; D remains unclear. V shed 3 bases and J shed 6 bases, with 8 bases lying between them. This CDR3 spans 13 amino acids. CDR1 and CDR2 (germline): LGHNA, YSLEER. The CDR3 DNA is TGCGCCAGCAGCCAGACAATCCCCGGGGAGCTGTTTTTT. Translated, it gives CASSQTIPGELFF.

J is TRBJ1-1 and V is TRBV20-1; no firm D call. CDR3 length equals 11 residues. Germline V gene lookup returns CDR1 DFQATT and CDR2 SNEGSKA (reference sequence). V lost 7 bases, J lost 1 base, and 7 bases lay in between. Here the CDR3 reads CSGRGNTEAFF. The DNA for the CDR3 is TGCAGTGGTCGGGGGAACACTGAAGCTTTCTTT.

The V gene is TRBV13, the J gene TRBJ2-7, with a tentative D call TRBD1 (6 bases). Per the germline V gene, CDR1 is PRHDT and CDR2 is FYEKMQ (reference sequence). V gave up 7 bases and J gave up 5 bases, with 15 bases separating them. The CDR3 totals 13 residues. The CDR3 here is CASNSQGLDEQYF. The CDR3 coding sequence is TGTGCCAGCAACTCCCAGGGGCTCGACGAGCAGTACTTC.

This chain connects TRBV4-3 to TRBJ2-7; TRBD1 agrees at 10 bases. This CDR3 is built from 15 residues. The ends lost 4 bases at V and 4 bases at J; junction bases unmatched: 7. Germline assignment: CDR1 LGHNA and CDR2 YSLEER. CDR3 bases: TGCGCCAGCAGCCCTACCGGGACAGGGGTTTACGAGCAGTACTTC. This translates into CASSPTGTGVYEQYF.

CDR3 residues: CASSPRGLLNGGELFF. CDR3 in DNA: TGTGCCAGCAGCCCGCGCGGGCTCCTAAATGGCGGGGAGCTGTTTTTT. This chain connects TRBV7-8 to TRBJ2-2, with D tentatively TRBD2 (5 bases). V gave up 5 bases and J gave up 7 bases, with 20 bases separating them. CDR1 is SGHVS, CDR2 FQNEAQ, per germline. CDR3 length: 16 amino acids. The full variable domain, in which reference TRBV7-8 and TRBJ2-2 provide the parts outside the CDR3, is GAGVSQSPRYKVAKRGQDVALRCDPISGHVSLFWYQQALGQGPEFLTYFQNEAQLDKSGLPSDRFFAERPEGSVSTLKIQRTQQEDSAVYLCASSPRGLLNGGELFFGEGSRLTVL.

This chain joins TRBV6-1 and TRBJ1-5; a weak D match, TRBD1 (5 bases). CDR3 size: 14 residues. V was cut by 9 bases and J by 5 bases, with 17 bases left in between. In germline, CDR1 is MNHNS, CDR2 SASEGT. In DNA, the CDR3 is TGTGCCAGTGTCCCGGACAATCCTGATCAGCCCCAGCATTTT. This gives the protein CASVPDNPDQPQHF.

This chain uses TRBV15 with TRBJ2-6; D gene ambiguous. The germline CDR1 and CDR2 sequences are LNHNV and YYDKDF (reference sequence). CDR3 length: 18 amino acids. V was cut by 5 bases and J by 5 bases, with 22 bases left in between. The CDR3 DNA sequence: TGTGCCACCAGCCCCCTGACAAGGTGTCAAAGTCGGGCCAACGTCCTGACTTTC. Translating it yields CATSPLTRCQSRANVLTF.

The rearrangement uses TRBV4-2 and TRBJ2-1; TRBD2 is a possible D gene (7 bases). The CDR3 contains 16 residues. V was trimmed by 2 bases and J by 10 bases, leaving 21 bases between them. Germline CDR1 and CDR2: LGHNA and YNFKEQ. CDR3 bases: TGTGCCAGCAGCCAAATATTACTAGGGGGGGGTGGAGAGCAGTTCTTC. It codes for CASSQILLGGGGEQFF.

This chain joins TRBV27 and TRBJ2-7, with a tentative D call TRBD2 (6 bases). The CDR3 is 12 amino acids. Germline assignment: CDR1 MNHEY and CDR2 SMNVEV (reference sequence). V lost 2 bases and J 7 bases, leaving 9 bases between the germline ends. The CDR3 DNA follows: TGTGCCAGCAGTTTACCCCGGGGGGAGCAGTACTTC. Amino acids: CASSLPRGEQYF.

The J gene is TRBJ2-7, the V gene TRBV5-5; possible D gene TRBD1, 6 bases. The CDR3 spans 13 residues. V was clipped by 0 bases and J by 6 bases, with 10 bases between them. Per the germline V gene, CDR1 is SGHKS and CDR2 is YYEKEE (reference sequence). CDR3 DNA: TGTGCCAGCAGCTTGGACAGGGTTACCGAGCAGTACTTC. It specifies CASSLDRVTEQYF.

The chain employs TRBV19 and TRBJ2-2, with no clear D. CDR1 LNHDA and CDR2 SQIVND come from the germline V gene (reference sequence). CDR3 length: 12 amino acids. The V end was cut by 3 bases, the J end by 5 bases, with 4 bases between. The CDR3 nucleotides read TGTGCCAGTAGTATTCTAACCGGGGAGCTGTTTTTT. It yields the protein CASSILTGELFF.